This TCR beta chain was captured by sequencing in a study of response to subunit inactivated influenza vaccine. In TCRdb, the RT-PCR reads were re-called with MiXCR into one record per CDR3 protein. The table lists hundreds of thousands of distinct CDR3 sequences, 11% of them singletons. This clonotype turned up a few times. Another study also made use of these data, one on T cells expressing NK-cell markers. That work states: 5'RACE template switching with UMIs produced the TCR beta cDNA. For several experiments, T cell sorting was restricted to the alpha-beta TCR population by means of an anti-gamma-delta TCR antibody.

Sample: PBMCs from blood, taken on the day of vaccination. This TCR was recovered from a man aged 50 to 59 who received an inactivated influenza vaccine.

This chain's CDR3 is CATSRPNQPQHF. The DNA of the CDR3 is TGTGCCACCAGCAGACCCAATCAGCCCCAGCATTTT. V is TRBV15 and J is TRBJ1-5; D not certain. Germline CDR1 LNHNV, CDR2 YYDKDF (reference sequence). Trimming took off 2 bases at V and 3 bases at J, with 2 bases between the two ends. The CDR3 loop spans 12 amino acids.